This T cell receptor (beta chain) was sequenced in a study of T cells expressing NK-cell markers. Across the study: Sorted CD3+CD56-NKG2C+, CD3+CD56+NKG2C+ and CD3+CD56+NKG2C- T cells supplied the TCR beta repertoires. Study-level results: Where a handful of donors were concerned, these clonotypes also led the CD3+CD56-NKG2C+ fraction.

Comments on this clonotype: Its antigen remains unknown.

With the 5' RACE reads reprocessed, TCRdb shows one record per CDR3 protein and no DNA. The specimen's table records about 150,000 distinct CDR3 sequences. Sequences were obtained from blood T cells: a sorted CD56 or NKG2C T cell subset, CD4+ or CD8+ T cells, or bulk PBMC T cells (not recorded which). The clonotype comes from a woman in her fifties or sixties in good health.

CDR3 loop: CASSAGPLEQFF. The V gene is TRBV2, the J gene TRBJ2-1; the D call from TCRdb, TRBD1, cannot be confirmed without DNA. The CDR3 extends over 12 amino acids. Germline values: CDR1 SNHLY, CDR2 FYNNEI.